This TCR beta chain was observed in a study of cytomegalovirus exposure and HLA in healthy donors. The PCR ran on 60 Vbeta and 13 Jbeta primers. TCRdb's table, derived via immunoSEQ multiplex PCR, lists solely in-frame clones and lacks some. The sample lists about 100,000 clones; about 62% were seen once. Donors were ostensibly healthy at sampling, although undocumented immune exposures were probable. The CDR3 totals 11 residues. In germline, CDR1 is GTSNPN, CDR2 SVGIG (reference sequence). Trimming took off 4 bases at V and 7 bases at J, with 10 bases between the two ends. Sequenced material: PBMCs. The rearrangement uses TRBV30 and TRBJ1-1; D not certain. The sequence derives from a human donor in good health. CDR3 sequence (DNA): TGTGCCTGGAATACTGATTTTGAAGCTTTCTTT. Protein: CAWNTDFEAFF.